The next 17 T cell receptor beta chains were all read from a single sample in a study of metastatic and nonmetastatic thyroid tumors (dated by TCRdb to about 2020). Libraries were constructed by PCR. Sequencing relied on an Illumina HiSeq 4000. Using fastp at Q25 and MiXCR, TCRdb reprocessed the public reads and kept productive beta chains. Present in this sample are fewer than 15,000 clones, approximately 30% of which were seen just once. The ten top clones hold about 48% of the sample. No patient had received any treatment before thyroid surgery. The sequenced sample was tumor tissue. The receptors stem from a male donor with papillary thyroid cancer or a benign thyroid nodule (not recorded which). Some clones in this sample may be carry-over from other donors' samples.

This clone was recorded once. The chain combines TRBV20-1 with TRBJ2-1, with 9 nucleotides matching TRBD2. CDR3 length equals 14 residues. Trimming took 3 bases from V and 16 from J; bases not matched to a gene: 16. Germline V gene sequence: CDR1 DFQATT, CDR2 SNEGSKA (reference sequence). The DNA of the CDR3 is TGCAGTGCTAGGGCCCGGACTAGCGAGTATCGGCATTTCTTC. This translates into CSARARTSEYRHFF.

This clone was observed at least ten times. The chain employs TRBV9 and TRBJ2-1; weak D call: TRBD1 (7 bases). Germline CDR1 SGDLS, CDR2 YYNGEE. V lost 2 bases to trimming and J lost 4 bases, with 25 bases between them. The CDR3 has 19 residues. The CDR3 DNA reads TGTGCCAGCAGCGTTCCACCAGGGGGGACCGTGGAGGGTTACAATGAGCAGTTCTTC. Translated, it gives CASSVPPGGTVEGYNEQFF.

CDR3 bases: TGCAGTGCTAGAGATCTTGGGACAGGGGAGTACGAGCAGTACTTC. It specifies CSARDLGTGEYEQYF. V gene TRBV20-1 combines with J gene TRBJ2-7; 10 bases are shared with TRBD1. With 0 bases clipped from V and 4 bases from J, the junction kept 6 bases outside the gene matches. CDR3 length: 15 residues. Per the germline V gene, CDR1 is DFQATT and CDR2 is SNEGSKA (reference sequence).

The chain couples TRBV6-5 to TRBJ2-7; 7 bases align to TRBD2. Germline V gene sequence: CDR1 MNHEY, CDR2 SVGAGI. The CDR3 spans 15 residues. V trimming: 0 bases; J trimming: 1 base; junction bases outside the gene matches: 3. The CDR3 sequence: CASSYSPSGSYEQYF. The DNA for the CDR3 is TGTGCCAGCAGTTACTCGCCTAGCGGATCCTACGAGCAGTACTTC.

This clone turned up a few times. The CDR3 DNA follows: TGCGCCAGCAGACGGGATCAGCGCACCGGGGAGCTGTTTTTT. This codes for CASRRDQRTGELFF. The chain has TRBV10-1 and TRBJ2-2; D might be TRBD2 (5 bases). The CDR3 runs to 14 residues. From germline, CDR1 is WNHNN and CDR2 SYGVQD (reference sequence). Trimming cost V 6 bases and J 4 bases, with 12 bases left between them.

This chain connects TRBV18 to TRBJ1-1; TRBD1 is a possible D gene (5 bases). V was shortened by 3 bases and J by 4 bases, with 18 bases between the two germline ends. The CDR3 contains 16 residues. CDR1 KGHSH and CDR2 LQKENI come from the germline V gene. The CDR3 nucleotides read TGTGCCAGCTCACCTAGGACAACGGGGGGTAGCACTGAAGCTTTCTTT. This translates into CASSPRTTGGSTEAFF.

This clone was seen repeatedly, ten times or more. A read error may explain this, as a much larger clone is one base away. The chain links TRBV5-1 to TRBJ2-3, with 8 bases fitting TRBD1. The CDR3 length is 17 residues. V shed 3 bases, J shed 5 bases, and the junction held 14 bases outside the gene matches. Per the germline V gene, CDR1 is SGHRS and CDR2 is YFSETQ. CDR3 sequence: CASSWTFLGQGIDTQYF. The CDR3 DNA sequence: TGCGCCAGCAGCTGGACCTTCCTTGGACAGGGAATAGATACGCAGTATTTT. The full variable domain, rest sourced from reference TRBV5-1 and TRBJ2-3, is KAGVTQTPRYLIKTRGQQVTLSCSPISGHRSVSWYQQTPGQGLQFLFEYFSETQRNKGNFPGRFSGRQFSNSRSEMNVSTLELGDSALYLCASSWTFLGQGIDTQYFGPGTRLTVL.

Only a few counts were recorded for this clone. The chain couples TRBV11-3 to TRBJ2-7; perhaps TRBD1 as D (6 bases). This CDR3 region has 14 residues. Looked up from germline, CDR1 is SGHNT and CDR2 is YENEEA. The germline V and J ends were trimmed by 7 bases and 2 bases, with 15 bases remaining between them. In DNA form, the CDR3 reads TGTGCCAGCACCGCAGGGGTCCCGACCTACGAGCAGTACTTC. This encodes CASTAGVPTYEQYF.

The chain employs TRBV18 and TRBJ1-3; the D is unclear. V was shortened by 1 base and J by 5 bases, with 9 bases between the two germline ends. Germline-derived CDR1 and CDR2 are KGHSH and LQKENI. This CDR3 is 14 amino acids long. CDR3 DNA sequence: TGTGCCAGCTCACCACAGGGCATCAGAAACACCATATATTTT. It is translated as CASSPQGIRNTIYF.

In its sample, this clone ranks as medium-sized. Here the CDR3 reads CASSETSGSSYEQYF. DNA for the CDR3: TGTGCCAGCAGTGAAACTAGCGGGAGCTCCTACGAGCAGTACTTC. The chain links TRBV6-1 to TRBJ2-7; 11 positions agree with TRBD2. The V gene's germline CDR1 is MNHNS and CDR2 SASEGT. The V and J ends lost 2 bases and 0 bases, in that order; junction bases with no gene match: 0. This CDR3 contains 15 residues.

The chain links TRBV5-1 to TRBJ2-2; 9 nucleotides align to TRBD1. This CDR3 has 16 amino acids. Germline CDR1 SGHRS, CDR2 YFSETQ. The ends lost 0 bases at V and 4 bases at J; junction bases unmatched: 4. CDR3 residues: CASSLATGGITGELFF. CDR3 bases: TGCGCCAGCAGCTTGGCGACAGGGGGGATCACCGGGGAGCTGTTTTTT. Using reference TRBV5-1 and TRBJ2-2 for the parts outside the CDR3, the full variable domain is KAGVTQTPRYLIKTRGQQVTLSCSPISGHRSVSWYQQTPGQGLQFLFEYFSETQRNKGNFPGRFSGRQFSNSRSEMNVSTLELGDSALYLCASSLATGGITGELFFGEGSRLTVL.

This clone was seen repeatedly, ten times or more. The genes are TRBV11-3 and TRBJ1-1, with 9 positions matching TRBD1. The CDR3 covers 16 residues. V lost 2 bases to trimming and J lost 4 bases; unmatched junction nucleotides: 8. In germline, CDR1 is SGHNT, CDR2 YENEEA. CDR3 residues: CASSLRPRTGVTEAFF. CDR3 DNA sequence: TGTGCCAGCAGCTTACGCCCCAGGACAGGGGTCACTGAAGCTTTCTTT.

The V call is TRBV18, the J call TRBJ1-3; weak D call: TRBD1 (5 bases). The V and J ends lost 3 bases and 0 bases respectively, with 18 bases between them. This CDR3 is 18 amino acids long. Looked up from germline, CDR1 is KGHSH and CDR2 is LQKENI. The CDR3 bases are TGTGCCAGCTCACCCTTCAATCGGGGGTCGAGCTCTGGAAACACCATATATTTT. Amino acid sequence: CASSPFNRGSSSGNTIYF.

This clone came up once. CDR3 amino acids: CSVEQGLSNQPQHF. As DNA, the CDR3 is TGCAGTGTCGAACAGGGTCTCAGCAATCAGCCCCAGCATTTT. The chain uses TRBV20-1 and TRBJ1-5; D is perhaps TRBD1 (6 bases). Germline V lookup: CDR1 DFQATT, CDR2 SNEGSKA (reference sequence). The germline V and J ends were trimmed by 7 bases and 1 base, with 14 bases remaining between them. This CDR3 spans 14 amino acids.

This clone appeared a few times. One end of the junction fails to match germline, which may point to a read error. In DNA form, the CDR3 reads TGCAGAGCTAGAGACCCATCCCGCGAGACCCAGTACTTC. Its translation is CRARDPSRETQYF. V is TRBV20-1 and J is TRBJ2-5; D gene uncertain. This CDR3 spans 13 amino acids. Germline V gene data show CDR1 as DFQATT and CDR2 as SNEGSKA (reference sequence).

This clone was counted only a few times. Other DNA sequences of this sample code for an identical CDR3. V gene TRBV6-2 or TRBV6-3 combines with J gene TRBJ2-1; D possibly corresponds to TRBD1 (6 bases). Per the germline V gene, CDR1 is MNHEY and CDR2 is SVGEGT. The CDR3 runs to 13 residues. Trimming took 10 bases from V and 4 from J, leaving 14 bases between them. The CDR3, as DNA: TGTGCCACCACTGACAGGACTTACAATGAGCAGTTCTTC. Residues: CATTDRTYNEQFF.

This clone was observed at least ten times. V and J are TRBV12-3 or TRBV12-4 and TRBJ1-1, with a possible D match to TRBD1 (5 bases). This CDR3 spans 12 amino acids. V was clipped by 3 bases and J by 11 bases, with 13 bases between them. CDR3 protein: CASSFWGTDAFF. The CDR3 DNA reads TGTGCCAGCAGTTTTTGGGGGACGGACGCTTTCTTT.